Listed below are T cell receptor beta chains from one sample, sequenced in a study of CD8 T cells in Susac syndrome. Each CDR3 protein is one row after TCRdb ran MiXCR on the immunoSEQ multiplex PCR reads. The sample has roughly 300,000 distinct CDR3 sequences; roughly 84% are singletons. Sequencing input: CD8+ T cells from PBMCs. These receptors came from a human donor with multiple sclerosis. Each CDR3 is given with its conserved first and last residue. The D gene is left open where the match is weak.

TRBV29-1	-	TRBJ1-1	CSCIMTREAFF
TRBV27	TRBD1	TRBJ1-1	CASGTVFEAFF
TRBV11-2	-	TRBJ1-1	CASSSNSIKAFF
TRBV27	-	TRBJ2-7	CASSTGVYYEQYF
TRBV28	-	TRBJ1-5	CASSLGSRGNQPQHF
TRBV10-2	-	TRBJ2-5	CASSVARRETQYF
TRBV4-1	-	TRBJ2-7	CASSQDGSIYEQYF
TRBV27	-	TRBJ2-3	CASSLWTGGAEADTQYF
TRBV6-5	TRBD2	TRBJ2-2	CASSYLAGGPGTGELFF
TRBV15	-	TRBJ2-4	CATSSVRLAKNIQYF
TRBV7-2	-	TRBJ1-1	CASSLGTATEAFF
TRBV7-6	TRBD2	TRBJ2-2	CASSLTSGDTGELFF
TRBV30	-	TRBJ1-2	CAWSVLPGVGYGYTF
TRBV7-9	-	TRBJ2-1	CASSPSRVQEQFF
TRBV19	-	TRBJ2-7	CASSITAGAYEQYF
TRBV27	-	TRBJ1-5	CASSHRKGREPQHF
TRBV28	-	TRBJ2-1	CASSSGNNNEQFF
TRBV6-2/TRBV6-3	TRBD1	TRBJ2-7	CASSWEPGTGMPEQYF
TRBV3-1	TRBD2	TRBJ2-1	CASSQGLAGGGSYNEQFF
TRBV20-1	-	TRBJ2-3	CSARLVSTDTQYF
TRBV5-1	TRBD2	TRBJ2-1	CASSWTSGRNEQFF
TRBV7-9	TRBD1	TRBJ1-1	CASSAETGSGFF
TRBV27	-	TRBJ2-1	CASSPLTSHSVGGGSYNEQFF
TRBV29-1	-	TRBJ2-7	CSVFGDSYEQYF
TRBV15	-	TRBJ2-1	CATSVTSPNEQFF
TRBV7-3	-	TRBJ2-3	CASSFRGAFTDTQYF
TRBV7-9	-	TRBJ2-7	CASSVSGEILEQYF
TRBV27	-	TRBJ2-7	CASSFGLTYEQYF
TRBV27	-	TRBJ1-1	CASSLYRDTEAFF
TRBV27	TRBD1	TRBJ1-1	CASSFGGGRKTFF
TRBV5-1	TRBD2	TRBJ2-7	CASRPTSEEFSYEQYF
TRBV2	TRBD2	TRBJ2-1	CASSEFLREGLRYEQFF
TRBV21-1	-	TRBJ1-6	CASSERTYLPLHF
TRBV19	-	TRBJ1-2	CASSEVSRGASLGYTF
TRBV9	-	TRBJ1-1	CASSVSGYTEAFF
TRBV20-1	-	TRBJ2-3	CSAREVPGGTDTQYF
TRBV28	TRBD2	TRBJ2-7	CASSFPPRFGRVGVYF
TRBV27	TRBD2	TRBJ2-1	CASSFPGLAGHNEQFF
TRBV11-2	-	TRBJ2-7	CASSGVVGKGTYEQYF
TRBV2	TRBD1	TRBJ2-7	CASSNTRGGGYPYEQYF
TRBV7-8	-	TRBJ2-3	CASSLISGPTDTQYF